This entry concerns a single T cell receptor beta chain. The CDR3 consists of 14 residues. Trimming took 0 bases from V and 4 from J, leaving 9 bases between them. Per germline, CDR1 MDHEN and CDR2 SYDVKM. This entry is derived from a study of blood T cell repertoires in COVID-19. At the level of the study: Acute-phase and convalescent COVID-19 samples originated in the United States, Italy and Spain. Sample material is recorded as cDNA or gDNA derived from T cells, B-cell-depleted T cells, or PBMCs.

In the authors' methods: By means of reference gene primer amplification, nucleated cell counts were estimated. TCRdb keeps only in-frame clones here, not all; method: immunoSEQ multiplex PCR. V and J calls and clone size are copied from that table; D and trimming were computed from the DNA. The sample yields about 170,000 clones, more than 70% seen once. The sample comprised peripheral blood. J is TRBJ1-1 and V is TRBV28; weak D call: TRBD1 (5 bases). This clonotype was sampled from a woman aged 80 or over with active or convalescent COVID-19. This CDR3 is CASSLWATGTEAFF. For the CDR3, the DNA is TGTGCCAGCAGTTTATGGGCAACAGGCACTGAAGCTTTCTTT.